A selection of T cell receptor beta chains follows, all from one sample in a study of T cells after yellow fever vaccination. TCRdb independently ran MiXCR on the 5' RACE reads; one entry per CDR3 protein. The profile covers a few hundred thousand distinct CDR3 sequences, with roughly 7.5% appearing a single time and approximately 16% taken by the ten largest. The specimen was PBMCs, collected around 45 days after the first yellow fever vaccination. These receptors all stem from a man between 18 and 35 years old who received the YFV17D yellow fever vaccine. The CDR3 runs from the conserved cysteine through the conserved F or W. A D gene is named only where the DNA matches it firmly. The size of a clone is reported for some rows only, either as once, few or many, or as a class for expanded clones.

CDR3	DNA	J	size	length	D	V
CAISEAPTGSYEQYF	TGTGCCATCAGTGAGGCGCCTACAGGGTCCTACGAGCAGTACTTC	TRBJ2-7	.	15	.	TRBV10-3
CSTLLVNEQFF	TGCAGCACCCTTCTCGTAAATGAGCAGTTCTTC	TRBJ2-1	.	11	.	TRBV29-1
CSVGQDSNQPQHF	TGCAGCGTTGGCCAAGATAGCAATCAGCCCCAGCATTTT	TRBJ1-5	.	13	.	TRBV29-1
CASSQEQVGVAGELFF	TGCGCCAGCAGCCAAGAACAAGTCGGGGTGGCCGGGGAGCTGTTTTTT	TRBJ2-2	.	16	.	TRBV4-3
CASSHPAGGHNEQFF	TGTGCCAGCAGTCACCCCGCGGGGGGTCACAATGAGCAGTTCTTC	TRBJ2-1	few	15	TRBD2	TRBV6-2/TRBV6-3
CASSPPRYNEQFF	TGTGCCAGCTCACCCCCCAGATACAATGAGCAGTTCTTC	TRBJ2-1	.	13	.	TRBV18
CASSLVGGANDEQYF	TGTGCCAGCAGCTTAGTAGGGGGGGCTAACGACGAGCAGTACTTC	TRBJ2-7	.	15	.	TRBV7-2
CASSQDWPGGNEQFF	TGTGCCAGCAGCCAAGATTGGCCGGGGGGCAATGAGCAGTTCTTC	TRBJ2-1	many	15	TRBD2	TRBV14
CASMPPGHPNSPLHF	TGTGCCAGCATGCCCCCGGGACATCCCAATTCACCCCTCCACTTT	TRBJ1-6	.	15	.	TRBV7-2
CSSQAGRGTQYF	TGCAGCTCACAAGCGGGCCGGGGGACCCAGTACTTC	TRBJ2-5	few	12	.	TRBV29-1
CSARAGTLQETQYF	TGCAGTGCTAGAGCCGGGACACTACAAGAGACCCAGTACTTC	TRBJ2-5	.	14	.	TRBV20-1
CASSLERQGRSGNTIYF	TGTGCCAGCAGCTTAGAACGGCAGGGAAGATCTGGAAACACCATATATTTT	TRBJ1-3	.	17	.	TRBV13
CASSLGSTEAFF	TGCGCCAGCAGCTTGGGCAGCACTGAAGCTTTCTTT	TRBJ1-1	many	12	.	TRBV5-1
CASSPGLDEQYF	TGTGCCAGCTCACCAGGATTGGACGAGCAGTACTTC	TRBJ2-7	.	12	.	TRBV18
CASSFDRGSDIQYF	TGTGCCAGCAGCTTCGACAGGGGGTCGGACATTCAGTACTTC	TRBJ2-4	.	14	TRBD1	TRBV5-4
CAWSPVGSGNTIYF	TGTGCCTGGAGTCCGGTTGGCTCTGGAAACACCATATATTTT	TRBJ1-3	few	14	.	TRBV30
CASRAGVAYEQYF	TGTGCCAGCAGGGCGGGGGTAGCCTACGAGCAGTACTTC	TRBJ2-7	.	13	TRBD2	TRBV27
CASSSTDRAQPQHF	TGTGCCAGCAGTTCCACCGACAGGGCACAGCCCCAGCATTTT	TRBJ1-5	few	14	TRBD1	TRBV6-5
CASSSREADPPDTQYF	TGTGCCAGCAGCTCCCGGGAGGCGGACCCCCCAGATACGCAGTATTTT	TRBJ2-3	few	16	TRBD2	TRBV9
CASTLLQGTQPQHF	TGTGCCAGCACTCTTCTGCAGGGTACTCAGCCCCAGCATTTT	TRBJ1-5	many	14	.	TRBV2
CASEDRPRGTIYF	TGTGCCAGCGAAGACAGGCCCCGCGGCACCATATATTTT	TRBJ1-3	few	13	.	TRBV6-1
CASSQGNWLNEQFF	TGTGCCAGCAGCCAAGGCAATTGGCTGAATGAGCAGTTCTTC	TRBJ2-1	.	14	.	TRBV14
CSASKVLSGNTIYF	TGCAGTGCTAGTAAGGTCCTCTCTGGAAACACCATATATTTT	TRBJ1-3	.	14	.	TRBV20-1
CASSLHGVSRREQFF	TGCGCCAGCAGCTTGCACGGAGTATCACGGCGTGAGCAGTTCTTC	TRBJ2-1	many	15	.	TRBV5-1
CASSFSGSHEQYF	TGTGCCAGCAGCTTCTCAGGGAGCCACGAGCAGTACTTC	TRBJ2-7	few	13	.	TRBV11-2
CASSRSGTVYNSPLHF	TGTGCCAGCAGTCGGTCCGGGACAGTCTATAATTCACCCCTCCACTTT	TRBJ1-6	.	16	TRBD1	TRBV6-1
CASSLPGQGWNTEAFF	TGCGCCAGCAGCTTACCGGGACAGGGATGGAACACTGAAGCTTTCTTT	TRBJ1-1	few	16	TRBD1	TRBV5-1
CASSLGQANDYGYTF	TGTGCCAGCAGCTTAGGACAGGCTAACGACTATGGCTACACCTTC	TRBJ1-2	few	15	.	TRBV7-9
CASSLHSVQWTQYF	TGTGCCAGCAGTCTTCACTCGGTCCAATGGACCCAGTACTTC	TRBJ2-5	many	14	.	TRBV12-3/TRBV12-4
CSANGGAQETQYF	TGCAGTGCTAACGGGGGGGCCCAAGAGACCCAGTACTTC	TRBJ2-5	many	13	TRBD2	TRBV20-1
CASSIPRSGSNEKLFF	TGTGCCAGTAGTATCCCCAGGTCCGGGTCTAATGAAAAACTGTTTTTT	TRBJ1-4	few	16	.	TRBV19
CSVRQFNSNQPQHF	TGCAGCGTTCGACAGTTTAATAGCAATCAGCCCCAGCATTTT	TRBJ1-5	.	14	.	TRBV29-1